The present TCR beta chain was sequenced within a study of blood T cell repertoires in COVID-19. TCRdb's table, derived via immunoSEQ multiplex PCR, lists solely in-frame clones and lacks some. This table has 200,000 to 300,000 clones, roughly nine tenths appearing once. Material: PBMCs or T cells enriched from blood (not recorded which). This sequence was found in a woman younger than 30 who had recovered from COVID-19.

The CDR3: CASSTRDTMNTEAFF. The CDR3 DNA is TGCGCCAGCAGCACCCGGGACACCATGAACACTGAAGCTTTCTTT. This chain links TRBV5-1 with TRBJ1-1; a weak D match, TRBD1 (6 bases). The V end was cut by 4 bases, the J end by 0 bases, with 13 bases between. The germline CDR1 and CDR2 sequences are SGHRS and YFSETQ. The CDR3 runs 15 residues.